The 5 T cell receptor beta chains below were found in one sample sequenced in a study of blood T cell repertoires in COVID-19. TCRdb keeps only in-frame clones here, not all; method: immunoSEQ multiplex PCR. The sample has 150,000 to 200,000 clones, about 81% seen once; the top ten hold roughly 10%. The sample comprised peripheral blood. The receptors derive from a human donor in a cohort sampled during active COVID-19.

The chain carries TRBV14 and TRBJ2-2; TRBD2 matches at 8 bases. The germline V gene encodes CDR1 SGHDN and CDR2 FVKESK. Trimming removed 2 bases from V and 5 bases from J; junction bases left unmatched: 4. This CDR3 spans 15 amino acids. The CDR3 region has the DNA TGTGCCAGCAGCCAAAAGCGGGGGCCGACCGGGGAGCTGTTTTTT. This sequence encodes CASSQKRGPTGELFF.

The chain joins TRBV25-1 to TRBJ2-7, with 10 positions matching TRBD1. The ends lost 0 bases at V and 2 bases at J; junction bases unmatched: 1. The germline gives CDR1 MGHDK, CDR2 SYGVNS. The CDR3 contains 15 residues. The CDR3 DNA reads TGTGCCAGCAGTGAATATGGACAGGGGGCCTACGAGCAGTACTTC. This gives the protein CASSEYGQGAYEQYF.

The gene calls are TRBV29-1 and TRBJ2-3; 12 bases align to TRBD2. With 3 bases clipped from V and 7 bases from J, the junction kept 5 bases outside the gene matches. Germline V CDR1 and CDR2: SQVTM, ANQGSEA. The CDR3 is 14 amino acids. Here the CDR3 reads CSVERGLAGYTQYF. In nucleotides, the CDR3 is TGCAGCGTTGAGCGAGGACTAGCGGGGTATACGCAGTATTTT.

This clone was seen once. Other nucleotide sequences from this sample produce the same CDR3. J is TRBJ1-5 and V is TRBV19; D might be TRBD1 (5 bases). The V and J ends lost 9 bases and 5 bases respectively, with 14 bases between them. The CDR3 is 13 residues long. Germline assignment: CDR1 LNHDA and CDR2 SQIVND (reference sequence). CDR3 loop: CASSDRTHQPQHF. The CDR3, as DNA: TGTGCCAGCTCCGACAGAACCCATCAGCCCCAGCATTTT. The full variable domain, its missing parts supplied by reference TRBV19 and TRBJ1-5, is DGGITQSPKYLFRKEGQNVTLSCEQNLNHDAMYWYRQDPGQGLRLIYYSQIVNDFQKGDIAEGYSVSREKKESFPLTVTSAQKNPTAFYLCASSDRTHQPQHFGDGTRLSIL.

The chain couples TRBV19 to TRBJ1-2; D might be TRBD1 (5 bases). CDR1 and CDR2 from the germline V gene are LNHDA and SQIVND (reference sequence). CDR3 length: 15 residues. Between the trimmed V and J ends, which lost 0 bases and 5 bases, there was a span of 13 bases. The CDR3 sequence is CASSIDSLGRYGYTF. CDR3 nucleotide sequence: TGTGCCAGTAGTATAGATTCCCTGGGGCGATATGGCTACACCTTC.